This T cell receptor beta chain was found in a study of cytomegalovirus exposure and HLA in healthy donors. Looking at the study overall: The Caucasian-associated ancestry cluster held around 81% of 300 to 450 genotyped donors.

Vbeta (60) and Jbeta (13) primers were used in the PCR. Only in-frame clones appear in the TCRdb table, and some are missing; sequencing was by immunoSEQ multiplex PCR. The sample lists approximately 160,000 clones, 80% occurring once. Study-wide points: One variant, a missense change in DCLRE1C, was linked in a later analysis to TCR beta V- and J-gene trimming.

Points on this clone: The antigen is not known. A read error may produce the germline difference seen at one junction end.

This TCR came from a woman aged 45-65 years in good health and CMV-seropositive. Sequenced input: PBMCs.

Here the CDR3 DNA reads TGTTCCAGCAGCCAAGAGGCAAACACTGAAGCTTTCTTT. Amino acids: CSSSQEANTEAFF. V usage is TRBV7-9 and J usage is TRBJ1-1; unclear D gene. The CDR3 has 13 residues. Per the germline V gene, CDR1 is SEHNR and CDR2 is FQNEAQ (reference sequence).